Sequencing of this T cell receptor (beta chain) was carried out in a study of control samples from healthy donors and cancer patients. CDR3 length: 12 residues. The V gene's germline CDR1 is SNHLY and CDR2 FYNNEI. Clones were read by immunoSEQ multiplex PCR, and TCRdb kept only the in-frame ones, dropping some. The table lists some 150,000 clones, roughly 95% of them singletons. Of note for this clone: One junction end does not reproduce the germline sequence, and a read error may be involved.

This receptor was taken from a woman in her thirties in good health. V usage is TRBV2 and J usage is TRBJ1-4; 11 bases match TRBD1. The sample was blood. This CDR3 is CASSEWRGQGVF. CDR3 bases: TGTGCCAGCAGTGAATGGAGGGGACAGGGGGTTTTT.